The 17 T cell receptor beta chains below were found in one sample sequenced in a study of metastatic and nonmetastatic thyroid tumors. Thyroid surgery was performed in patients who had received no treatment beforehand. MiXCR re-clonotyped the PCR reads for TCRdb. The table lists 80,000 to 85,000 clones, under 15% of them singletons, with roughly 10% in the top ten. Sequenced input: tumor tissue. These receptors came from a female donor with papillary thyroid cancer or a benign thyroid nodule (not recorded which). Some clones in this sample may be carry-over from other donors' samples.

This clone was counted only a few times. This may be a read error, as it is one base from a much larger clone. Other DNA sequences in this specimen translate into the identical CDR3. The chain combines TRBV7-6 with TRBJ2-3; 10 bases are shared with TRBD2. V lost 0 bases, J lost 2 bases, and 11 bases stayed unmatched. The germline gives CDR1 SGHVS, CDR2 FNYEAQ. CDR3 length equals 19 residues. The CDR3 sequence is CASSLARVLAGGLTDTQYF. The CDR3 DNA sequence: TGTGCCAGCAGCTTAGCTCGGGTATTAGCGGGAGGTCTCACAGATACGCAGTATTTT. Drawing the rest from reference TRBV7-6 and TRBJ2-3, the complete variable domain is GAGVSQSPRYKVTKRGQDVALRCDPISGHVSLYWYRQALGQGPEFLTYFNYEAQQDKSGLPNDRFSAERPEGSISTLTIQRTEQRDSAMYRCASSLARVLAGGLTDTQYFGPGTRLTVL.

V and J are TRBV3-1 and TRBJ2-1; D possibly corresponds to TRBD2 (6 bases). CDR3 length equals 19 residues. The germline V gene has CDR1 LGHDT and CDR2 YNNKEL (reference sequence). V lost 0 bases and J lost 0, with 18 bases in between. CDR3 region: CASSQDSSGGPPSYNEQFF. In DNA, the CDR3 is TGTGCCAGCAGCCAAGATTCCAGCGGAGGGCCCCCCTCCTACAATGAGCAGTTCTTC.

This clone has at least ten counts. The chain employs TRBV6-1 and TRBJ1-1; tentatively, D is TRBD1 (6 bases). This CDR3 has 14 amino acids. Trimming took off 10 bases at V and 4 bases at J, with 19 bases between the two ends. Germline V CDR1 and CDR2: MNHNS, SASEGT. DNA for the CDR3: TGTGCCACCAGCCGGGGGGCGGCCCGCACTGAAGCTTTCTTT. Translated, it gives CATSRGAARTEAFF.

This clone has a count of ten or more. The V gene is TRBV5-6, the J gene TRBJ2-7, with D unclear. From germline, CDR1 is SGHDT and CDR2 YYEEEE. This CDR3 has 12 amino acids. Trimming pared 0 bases from V and 2 bases from J, leaving 3 bases between. DNA for the CDR3: TGTGCCAGCAGCTTGGAGCCCTACGAGCAGTACTTC. Residues: CASSLEPYEQYF. The full variable domain, in which reference TRBV5-6 and TRBJ2-7 provide the parts outside the CDR3, is DAGVTQSPTHLIKTRGQQVTLRCSPKSGHDTVSWYQQALGQGPQFIFQYYEEEERQRGNFPDRFSGHQFPNYSSELNVNALLLGDSALYLCASSLEPYEQYFGPGTRLTVT.

In this sample, this clone turned up many times. This chain joins TRBV9 and TRBJ2-7; perhaps TRBD2 as D (6 bases). V dropped 1 base and J dropped 5 bases, with 13 bases sitting between them. Germline CDR1 SGDLS, CDR2 YYNGEE. The CDR3 is 14 residues long. The CDR3 sequence is CASSVMGGRDEQYF. CDR3 nucleotide sequence: TGTGCCAGCAGCGTAATGGGGGGTAGGGACGAGCAGTACTTC.

In its sample, this clone was seen many times. The chain couples TRBV12-3 or TRBV12-4 to TRBJ1-2; tentatively, D is TRBD1 (5 bases). This CDR3 spans 14 amino acids. Trimming took 3 bases from V and 2 from J, leaving 10 bases between them. DNA for the CDR3: TGTGCCAGCAGTTTTGGGACTCTGAACTATGGCTACACCTTC. It translates to CASSFGTLNYGYTF.

As to this clone: Given a much more abundant clone one base away, this may be a read error. The chain links TRBV12-3 or TRBV12-4 to TRBJ1-4, with D unresolved. The CDR3 totals 15 residues. The V end was cut by 3 bases, the J end by 2 bases, with 10 bases between. CDR3 sequence reads: CASSFYGCTNEKLFF. The CDR3 nucleotides are TGTGCCAGCAGTTTTTACGGGTGTACTAATGAAAAACTGTTTTTT.

In this sample, this clone turned up many times. At one of its ends the junction is not consistent with the germline gene, which may arise from a read error. CDR3: CASKGQNSFNEQFF. In nucleotides, the CDR3 is TGTGCCAGCAAGGGACAGAACTCCTTCAATGAGCAGTTCTTC. The V gene is TRBV28, the J gene TRBJ2-1, with TRBD1 identical over 7 bases. The CDR3 runs to 14 residues. From germline, CDR1 is MDHEN and CDR2 SYDVKM.

With regard to this clone: A read error may be the cause here, since a much bigger clone is one base away. The genes are TRBV5-1 and TRBJ1-1, with D possibly TRBD1 on 5 matching bases. CDR1 is SGHRS and CDR2 is YFSETQ in the germline V gene. This CDR3 comprises 15 residues. Trimming removed 4 bases at V and 0 bases at J, with 13 bases between. In DNA form, the CDR3 reads TGCGCCAGCAGCCATGCCCAGGGTTTGAACACTGAAGCTTTCTTT. Amino acid sequence: CASSHAQGLNTEAFF. The full variable domain, its missing parts supplied by reference TRBV5-1 and TRBJ1-1, is KAGVTQTPRYLIKTRGQQVTLSCSPISGHRSVSWYQQTPGQGLQFLFEYFSETQRNKGNFPGRFSGRQFSNSRSEMNVSTLELGDSALYLCASSHAQGLNTEAFFGQGTRLTVV.

A note on this clone: A much larger clone sits a single nucleotide away, making a read error possible. The rearrangement joins TRBV28 to TRBJ2-7, with D possibly being TRBD1 (6 bases). CDR1 MDHEN and CDR2 SYDVKM come from the germline V gene. The CDR3 length is 12 residues. Trimming removed 7 bases from V and 12 bases from J, with 19 bases in between. This CDR3 is CASITPPGHVYF. CDR3 coding DNA: TGTGCCAGCATCACTCCGCCGGGACACGTGTACTTC.

In this sample, this clone turned up many times. The chain recombines TRBV20-1 with TRBJ2-7, with 7 bases identical to TRBD1. The germline gives CDR1 DFQATT, CDR2 SNEGSKA (reference sequence). This CDR3 comprises 14 residues. V trimming: 4 bases; J trimming: 1 base; junction bases outside the gene matches: 7. CDR3 DNA: TGCAGTGCTAACCGGGACAGATTATCCTACGAGCAGTACTTC. Translating it yields CSANRDRLSYEQYF.

This clone showed up many times. This rearrangement joins TRBV2 to TRBJ2-3; a weak D match, TRBD1 (7 bases). Trimming removed 7 bases at V and 6 bases at J, with 14 bases between. In germline, CDR1 is SNHLY, CDR2 FYNNEI. This CDR3 region has 13 residues. CDR3 DNA: TGTGCCAGCACCCGACAGGGAGGCGATACGCAGTATTTT. Translation: CASTRQGGDTQYF. Complete variable domain (other parts from reference TRBV2 and TRBJ2-3): EPEVTQTPSHQVTQMGQEVILRCVPISNHLYFYWYRQILGQKVEFLVSFYNNEISEKSEIFDDQFSVERPDGSNFTLKIRSTKLEDSAMYFCASTRQGGDTQYFGPGTRLTVL.

This clone was picked up many times. The chain joins TRBV12-3 or TRBV12-4 to TRBJ1-1; no definite D call. Trimming shortened V by 3 bases and J by 4 bases, and 12 bases separated the two germline ends. This CDR3 is 14 amino acids long. The CDR3 coding sequence is TGTGCCAGCAGTTTGGCAGGACTAACCACTGAAGCTTTCTTT. Protein product: CASSLAGLTTEAFF.

This clone has only a few counts. This clone may be a read error of a much larger clone one base away. The same CDR3 also results from other DNA sequences found in this sample. The chain links TRBV9 to TRBJ1-4, with unresolved D. Per germline, CDR1 SGDLS and CDR2 YYNGEE. The CDR3 is made up of 14 amino acids. Here the CDR3 DNA reads TGTGCCAGCAGCCCTCGGGGAGAGGGTGAAAAACTATTTTTT. Amino acids: CASSPRGEGEKLFF.

In its sample, this clone was seen many times. The rearrangement uses TRBV9 and TRBJ2-5; 7 bases match TRBD2. Germline CDR1 SGDLS, CDR2 YYNGEE. The CDR3 is made up of 15 amino acids. After removal of 6 bases from V and 2 bases from J, the junction contained 10 bases not matched to a gene. Written as DNA, the CDR3 is TGTGCCAGCAAATTAGGGGACGGGAGGCAAGAGACCCAGTACTTC. Amino acids: CASKLGDGRQETQYF.

This clone was counted many times. The rearrangement joins TRBV11-3 to TRBJ2-7; no clear D gene. The ends were cut back, 5 bases at V and 1 base at J, with 9 bases in the middle. The germline CDR1 and CDR2 sequences are SGHNT and YENEEA. The CDR3 has 13 amino acids. The CDR3, as DNA: TGTGCCAGCAGCCTCGGACGGTCCTACGAGCAGTACTTC. The encoded protein is CASSLGRSYEQYF.

This clone was recorded many times. This CDR3 is CASSYRAGSGYTF. The DNA for the CDR3 is TGTGCCAGCAGTTACAGGGCTGGTTCTGGCTACACCTTC. The gene calls are TRBV6-5 and TRBJ1-2; no definite D call. The CDR3 is 13 amino acids. Per germline, CDR1 MNHEY and CDR2 SVGAGI. V lost 2 bases and J 7 bases, leaving 11 bases between the germline ends.